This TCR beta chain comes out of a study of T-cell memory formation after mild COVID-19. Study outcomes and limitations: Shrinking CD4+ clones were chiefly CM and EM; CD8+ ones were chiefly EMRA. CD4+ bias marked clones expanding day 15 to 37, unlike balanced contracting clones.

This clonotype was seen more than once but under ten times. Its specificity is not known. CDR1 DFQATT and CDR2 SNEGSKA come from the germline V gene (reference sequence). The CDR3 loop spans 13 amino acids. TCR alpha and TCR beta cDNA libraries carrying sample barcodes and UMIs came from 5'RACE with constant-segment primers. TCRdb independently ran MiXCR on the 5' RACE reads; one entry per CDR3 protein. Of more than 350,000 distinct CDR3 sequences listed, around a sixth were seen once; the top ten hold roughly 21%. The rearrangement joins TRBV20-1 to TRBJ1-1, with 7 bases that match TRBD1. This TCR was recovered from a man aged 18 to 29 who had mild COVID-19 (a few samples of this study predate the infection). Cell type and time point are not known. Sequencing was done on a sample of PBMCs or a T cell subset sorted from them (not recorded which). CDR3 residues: CSPRAGGDTEAFF. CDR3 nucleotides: TGCAGCCCCAGGGCAGGGGGTGACACTGAAGCTTTCTTT.